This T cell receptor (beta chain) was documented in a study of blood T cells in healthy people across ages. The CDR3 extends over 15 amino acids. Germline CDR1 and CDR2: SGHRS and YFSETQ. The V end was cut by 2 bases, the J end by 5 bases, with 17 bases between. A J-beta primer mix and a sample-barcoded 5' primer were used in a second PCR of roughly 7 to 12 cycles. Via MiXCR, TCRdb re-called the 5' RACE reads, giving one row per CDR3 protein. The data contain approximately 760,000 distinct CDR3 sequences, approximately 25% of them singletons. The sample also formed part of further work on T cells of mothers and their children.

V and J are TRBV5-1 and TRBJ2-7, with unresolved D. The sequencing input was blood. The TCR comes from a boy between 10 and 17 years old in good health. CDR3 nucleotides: TGCGCCAGCAGCTTAGTAGGGTTGGCAGTGGACGAGCAGTACTTC. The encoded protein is CASSLVGLAVDEQYF.